This TCR beta chain was recovered during a study of blood T cell repertoires in COVID-19. This clone occurred a few times. In germline, CDR1 is MNHEY, CDR2 SVGEGT. The ends were cut back, 5 bases at V and 6 bases at J, with 11 bases in the middle. The CDR3 consists of 13 residues. Clones were sequenced by immunoSEQ multiplex PCR, and TCRdb holds only the in-frame ones, with some missing. The profile covers 150,000 to 200,000 clones, with over 65% appearing a single time and 15% to 20% taken by the ten largest. The sequence came from a person aged 65 to 85 with COVID-19, enrolled during active disease. The specimen was peripheral blood. The V call is TRBV6-2 or TRBV6-3, the J call TRBJ1-5, with unresolved D. CDR3 sequence reads: CASSDWAGQPQHF. The CDR3, as DNA: TGTGCCAGCAGTGACTGGGCTGGTCAGCCCCAGCATTTT.